The T cell receptor (beta chain) under discussion was sequenced for a study of blood T cell repertoires in COVID-19. Authors' methods: Reference gene primer amplification gave estimated nucleated cell counts. Measured with immunoSEQ multiplex PCR; TCRdb has only the in-frame clones, and not every one. V and J calls and clone size are copied from that table; D and trimming were computed from the DNA. The sample holds around 37,000 clones, 90% seen once. Trimming pared 2 bases from V and 4 bases from J, leaving 17 bases between. The CDR3 is 16 residues long. Per germline, CDR1 LNHDA and CDR2 SQIVND (reference sequence).

The chain employs TRBV19 and TRBJ2-5; a possible D gene is TRBD2 (7 bases). Material: peripheral blood. The TCR sequence derives from a man aged 55-75 years with active or convalescent COVID-19. CDR3 sequence reads: CASSIYLGGLGETQYF. The CDR3 coding sequence is TGTGCCAGTAGTATATATCTCGGGGGGCTCGGAGAGACCCAGTACTTC.